The present T cell receptor (beta chain) was sequenced within a study of post-analysis software for immune sequencing data. The overall study: Patients with relapsing-remitting, secondary progressive and progressive-relapsing multiple sclerosis courses were all represented.

Concerning this clonotype itself: The antigen is undetermined.

The germline gives CDR1 SGHTA, CDR2 FQGNSA. The V and J ends lost 4 bases and 5 bases, in that order; junction bases with no gene match: 7. This CDR3 is 14 amino acids long. Broader study findings: Controls showed lower frequencies than patients for a handful of TRBV segments, and TRBV5-6, TRBV5-1 and TRBV20-1 were among these. A significant reduction in normalized Chao1 diversity was observed in multiple sclerosis patients versus controls.

cDNA libraries for TCR beta contained unique molecular identifiers. Researchers reported 550,000 or so cDNA molecules coming from about 0.98 to 11 million T cells. TCRdb called the PCR reads again in MiXCR, with one record for every CDR3 protein. The sample carries about 500,000 distinct CDR3 sequences, roughly 45% recorded once. The receptor was derived from a girl between 5 and 17 years old with multiple sclerosis. Sequencing input: blood. This sequence joins TRBV7-2 and TRBJ1-1, with 7 bases aligning to TRBD1. CDR3 sequence (DNA): TGTGCCAGCAGCTCCCGACAGGGTAGGACTGAAGCTTTCTTT. This codes for CASSSRQGRTEAFF.